Each of the 20 T cell receptor beta chains below was sequenced from the same sample in a study of blood T cell repertoires in COVID-19. TCRdb's copy holds only in-frame clones and misses some; the assay was immunoSEQ multiplex PCR. Counted here are about 230,000 clones, 80% to 90% occurring once; the ten biggest clones make up 4.5% to 6.5%. The sequencing input was peripheral blood. These receptors were collected from a man of 80 years or more with acute or convalescent COVID-19.

The genes are TRBV5-8 and TRBJ1-5; TRBD1 is a possible D gene (6 bases). CDR1 is SGHTS and CDR2 is YDEGEE in the germline V gene. V gave up 7 bases and J gave up 6 bases, with 14 bases separating them. The CDR3 loop spans 13 amino acids. The DNA for the CDR3 is TGTGCCAGCTCAGGGGTTGGCGGTCAGCCCCAGCATTTT. It is translated as CASSGVGGQPQHF.

The genes are TRBV27 and TRBJ2-7, with 7 bases that match TRBD2. With 6 bases clipped from V and 3 bases from J, the junction kept 5 bases outside the gene matches. This CDR3 is built from 13 residues. Germline V CDR1 and CDR2: MNHEY, SMNVEV (reference sequence). CDR3 DNA: TGTGCCAGCAGACCCAGCGGGAACTACGAGCAGTACTTC. Its translation: CASRPSGNYEQYF.

The V gene is TRBV5-6, the J gene TRBJ1-2; D gene unclear. Germline CDR1 is SGHDT and CDR2 is YYEEEE. The CDR3 is made up of 14 amino acids. V lost 3 bases and J lost 4, with 13 bases in between. The CDR3 sequence is CASSSGSPSYGYTF. CDR3 coding DNA: TGTGCCAGCAGCTCGGGAAGTCCGTCCTATGGCTACACCTTC.

This rearrangement joins TRBV28 to TRBJ2-7, with D possibly being TRBD1 (6 bases). Trimming took off 5 bases at V and 2 bases at J, with 13 bases between the two ends. Germline CDR1 is MDHEN and CDR2 is SYDVKM. This CDR3 is 14 amino acids long. The CDR3 spells CASSNRVSTYEQYF. The CDR3 region has the DNA TGTGCCAGCAGTAACAGGGTATCAACCTACGAGCAGTACTTC.

This clone was counted only a few times. The chain combines TRBV19 with TRBJ2-7, with 7 bases identical to TRBD1. The CDR3 sequence is 15 residues long. Losses at the gene ends were 2 bases for V and 0 bases for J; bases not matched to a gene: 4. Germline V gene lookup returns CDR1 LNHDA and CDR2 SQIVND (reference sequence). The CDR3 protein is CASSIMAGGSYEQYF. CDR3 DNA sequence: TGTGCCAGTAGTATAATGGCAGGGGGCTCCTACGAGCAGTACTTC.

This clone was found a few times. V is TRBV6-5 and J is TRBJ1-5; D is uncertain. The V end was cut by 5 bases, the J end by 4 bases, with 9 bases between. The germline V gene encodes CDR1 MNHEY and CDR2 SVGAGI. The CDR3 sequence is 13 residues long. The CDR3 region has the DNA TGTGCCAGCAGTAACGGAGGAAATCAGCCCCAGCATTTT. This codes for CASSNGGNQPQHF.

CDR3 nucleotide sequence: TGCAGCGTGGAGACAGGGACAACTAATGAAAAACTGTTTTTT. It translates to CSVETGTTNEKLFF. The rearrangement links TRBV29-1 to TRBJ1-4; TRBD1 aligns across 7 bases. Germline values: CDR1 SQVTM, CDR2 ANQGSEA. The CDR3 sequence is 14 residues long. After removal of 6 bases from V and 0 bases from J, the junction contained 4 bases not matched to a gene.

The gene calls are TRBV7-9 and TRBJ1-4; D uncertain. Deletions cut 5 bases from V and 4 bases from J, with 11 bases between. Germline lookup yields CDR1 SEHNR and CDR2 FQNEAQ (reference sequence). This CDR3 is 14 amino acids long. The CDR3 sequence: CASSRRADNEKLFF. The CDR3 bases are TGTGCCAGCAGCAGGAGGGCTGATAATGAAAAACTGTTTTTT.

The CDR3 region is CASSPGLAGGPFIADTQYF. As DNA, the CDR3 is TGTGCCAGCAGCCCGGGACTAGCGGGAGGGCCATTCATCGCAGATACGCAGTATTTT. The chain carries TRBV11-3 and TRBJ2-3, with TRBD2 matching over 16 bases. Losses at the gene ends were 5 bases for V and 4 bases for J; bases not matched to a gene: 12. In germline, CDR1 is SGHNT, CDR2 YENEEA. This CDR3 region has 19 residues.

J is TRBJ1-4 and V is TRBV5-1, with 8 bases lining up with TRBD1. J was trimmed by 1 base and V by 5 bases; bases with no gene match: 4. The CDR3 has 15 amino acids. Germline V gives CDR1 SGHRS, CDR2 YFSETQ. CDR3 in amino acids: CASSSQGVTNEKLFF. CDR3 sequence (DNA): TGCGCCAGCAGTTCACAGGGGGTAACTAATGAAAAACTGTTTTTT.

The chain employs TRBV5-1 and TRBJ2-1; D unresolved. CDR3 length: 14 residues. Between the trimmed V and J ends, which lost 5 bases and 2 bases, there was a span of 11 bases. The germline V gene has CDR1 SGHRS and CDR2 YFSETQ. This chain's CDR3 is CASRGVGAYNEQFF. The DNA for the CDR3 is TGCGCCAGCAGAGGAGTAGGAGCCTACAATGAGCAGTTCTTC.

This rearrangement joins TRBV5-1 to TRBJ2-3; the D gene is possibly TRBD1 (6 bases). The CDR3 is 19 amino acids. Germline CDR1 is SGHRS and CDR2 is YFSETQ. The V end lost 7 bases, the J end lost 3 bases, and 30 bases lay between the germline ends. CDR3 residues: CASGAPTIRGTLRTDTQYF. The CDR3 DNA reads TGCGCCAGCGGGGCCCCCACTATCAGGGGCACCCTGAGGACAGATACGCAGTATTTT. The variable domain in full, with the rest retrieved from reference TRBV5-1 and TRBJ2-3, is KAGVTQTPRYLIKTRGQQVTLSCSPISGHRSVSWYQQTPGQGLQFLFEYFSETQRNKGNFPGRFSGRQFSNSRSEMNVSTLELGDSALYLCASGAPTIRGTLRTDTQYFGPGTRLTVL.

This rearrangement joins TRBV27 to TRBJ2-7; 10 bases align to TRBD1. The CDR3 length is 16 residues. Germline V CDR1 and CDR2: MNHEY, SMNVEV (reference sequence). Losses at the gene ends were 1 base for V and 3 bases for J; bases not matched to a gene: 6. The CDR3 is CASSLWGGTGVYEQYF. The DNA of the CDR3 is TGTGCCAGCAGTTTATGGGGGGGGACAGGGGTCTACGAGCAGTACTTC.

This chain connects TRBV2 to TRBJ2-7; the match to TRBD1 covers 10 bases. Germline assignment: CDR1 SNHLY and CDR2 FYNNEI. Losses at the gene ends were 4 bases for V and 11 bases for J; bases not matched to a gene: 8. The CDR3 runs to 13 residues. The DNA of the CDR3 is TGTGCCAGCAGTGCCGGGGACAGGGGACGGAAGTACTTC. Translation: CASSAGDRGRKYF.

The genes are TRBV5-1 and TRBJ2-3; D call uncertain. CDR1 SGHRS and CDR2 YFSETQ come from the germline V gene. Trimming cost V 4 bases and J 4 bases, with 13 bases left between them. The CDR3 is 14 amino acids. CDR3 in DNA: TGCGCCAGCAGCCTTGCGGCTTCGCCAGATACGCAGTATTTT. Its translation: CASSLAASPDTQYF.

The CDR3 DNA follows: TGTGCCAGCAGTTTACTTTCGAACACTGAAGCTTTCTTT. Protein product: CASSLLSNTEAFF. This chain links TRBV6-5 with TRBJ1-1, with no clear D. This CDR3 region has 13 residues. Germline CDR1 reads MNHEY; CDR2 reads SVGAGI. Trimming took 4 bases from V and 1 from J, leaving 7 bases between them.

The V gene is TRBV5-5, the J gene TRBJ2-5, with D possibly matching TRBD1 (6 bases). Trimming took 1 base from V and 2 from J, leaving 15 bases between them. CDR1 SGHKS and CDR2 YYEKEE come from the germline V gene (reference sequence). The length of the CDR3 is 16 residues. The CDR3 DNA reads as TGTGCCAGCAGCTTGAGCCCCAGGGGCCAACAAGAGACCCAGTACTTC. It translates to CASSLSPRGQQETQYF.

This rearrangement joins TRBV3-1 (or the pseudogene TRBV3-2) to TRBJ1-1; 9 positions agree with TRBD1. CDR3 length: 15 amino acids. V shed 4 bases and J 5 bases; nucleotides not matched to a gene: 8. Looked up from germline, CDR1 is LGHDT and CDR2 is YNNKEL (reference sequence). The CDR3 loop is CASSLPDRGSTEAFF. Written as DNA, the CDR3 is TGTGCCAGCAGCCTGCCAGACAGGGGGTCAACTGAAGCTTTCTTT.

The chain recombines TRBV28 with TRBJ1-1; D not certain. The V end was cut by 6 bases, the J end by 0 bases, with 14 bases between. The CDR3 runs 15 residues. Germline V gene data show CDR1 as MDHEN and CDR2 as SYDVKM. The CDR3 sequence: CASREGIPLNTEAFF. CDR3 sequence (DNA): TGTGCCAGCAGGGAGGGAATTCCCTTGAACACTGAAGCTTTCTTT.

The CDR3 region has the DNA TGTGCCAGCAGCCACCGGGAGGGAGATACGCAGTATTTT. This sequence encodes CASSHREGDTQYF. The chain recombines TRBV4-2 with TRBJ2-3; TRBD2 matches 8 bases. After removal of 3 bases from V and 5 bases from J, the junction contained 1 base not matched to a gene. CDR1 LGHNA and CDR2 YNFKEQ come from the germline V gene. The CDR3 contains 13 residues.